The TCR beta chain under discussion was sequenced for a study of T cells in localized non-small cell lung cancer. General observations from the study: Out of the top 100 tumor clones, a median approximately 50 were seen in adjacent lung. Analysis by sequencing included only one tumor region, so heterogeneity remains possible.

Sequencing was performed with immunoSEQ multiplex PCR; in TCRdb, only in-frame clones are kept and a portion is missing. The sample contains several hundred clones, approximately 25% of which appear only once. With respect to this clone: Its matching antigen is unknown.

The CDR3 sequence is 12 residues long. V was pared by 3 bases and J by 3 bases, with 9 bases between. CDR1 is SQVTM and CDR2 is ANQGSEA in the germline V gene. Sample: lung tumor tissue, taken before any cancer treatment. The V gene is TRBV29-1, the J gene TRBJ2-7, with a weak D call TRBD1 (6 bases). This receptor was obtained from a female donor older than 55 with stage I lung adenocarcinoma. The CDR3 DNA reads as TGCAGCGTTGATGAAGGGGGCTACGAGCAGTACTTC. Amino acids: CSVDEGGYEQYF.